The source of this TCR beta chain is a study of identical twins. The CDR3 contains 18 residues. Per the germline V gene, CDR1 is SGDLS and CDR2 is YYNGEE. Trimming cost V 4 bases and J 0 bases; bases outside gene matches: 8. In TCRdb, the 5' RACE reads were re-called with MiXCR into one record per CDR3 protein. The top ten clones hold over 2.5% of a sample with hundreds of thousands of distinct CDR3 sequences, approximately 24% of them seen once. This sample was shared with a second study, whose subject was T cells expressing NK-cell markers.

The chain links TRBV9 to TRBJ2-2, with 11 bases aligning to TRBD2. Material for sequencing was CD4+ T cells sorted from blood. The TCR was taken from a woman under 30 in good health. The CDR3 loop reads CASSLGLAERANTGELFF. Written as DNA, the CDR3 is TGTGCCAGCAGCTTGGGACTAGCGGAGCGAGCGAACACCGGGGAGCTGTTTTTT.